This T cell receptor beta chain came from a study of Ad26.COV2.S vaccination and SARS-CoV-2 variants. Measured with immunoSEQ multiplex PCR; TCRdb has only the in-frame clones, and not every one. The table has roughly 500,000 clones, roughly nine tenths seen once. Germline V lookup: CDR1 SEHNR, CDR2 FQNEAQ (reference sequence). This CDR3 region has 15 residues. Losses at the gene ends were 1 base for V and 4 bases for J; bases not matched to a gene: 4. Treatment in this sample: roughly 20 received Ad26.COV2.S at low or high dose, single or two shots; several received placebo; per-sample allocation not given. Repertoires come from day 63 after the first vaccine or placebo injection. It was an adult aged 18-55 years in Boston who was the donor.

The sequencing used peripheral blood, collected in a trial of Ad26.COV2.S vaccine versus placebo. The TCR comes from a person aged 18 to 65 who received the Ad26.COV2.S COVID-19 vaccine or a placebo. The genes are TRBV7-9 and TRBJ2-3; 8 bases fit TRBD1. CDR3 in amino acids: CASSLETGGPDTQYF. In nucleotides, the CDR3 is TGTGCCAGCAGCTTAGAAACAGGGGGTCCAGATACGCAGTATTTT.